This T cell receptor beta chain was retrieved from a study of OX40 agonist ivuxolimab in advanced cancers. About the full investigation: Ivuxolimab, which targeted the costimulatory receptor OX40 (CD134), was an agonistic, fully human IgG2 monoclonal antibody. Intravenous ivuxolimab was administered to patients every 2 weeks at six dose levels: 0.01, 0.1, 0.3, 1.5, 3 and 10 mg/kg. Of the 50 to 55 patients in dose escalation, some 20 had hepatocellular carcinoma, some 15 had melanoma, 9 had renal cell carcinoma and 9 had head and neck cancer. The dose-escalation cohort was almost 85% male with a mean age of about 65 years, ranging from about 23 to 85. Prior anti-PD-1, anti-PD-L1 or anti-CTLA-4 therapy was permitted, and approximately 42% of dose-escalation patients had received checkpoint inhibitors. Partial responses occurred in three dose-escalation patients, of whom one had hepatocellular carcinoma and two had cutaneous melanoma. Peripheral TCRbeta sequencing was intended to test whether TCR sequence diversity was altered and clonal T-cell expansion was caused by ivuxolimab. The paper reports the monotherapy dose-escalation portion (N of about 54 patients) of the phase I ivuxolimab trial. Here is what the overall study found, with its caveats: Antigen specificity was not determined for the clonally expanded peripheral T cells. At doses of 0.1 to 3.0 mg/kg, clonal expansion of both CD4+ and CD8+ blood T cells was observed from baseline to week 6. Low levels of normalized T-cell clonal expansion were also seen in some patients who did not respond. In the 0.1-3.0 mg/kg groups, partial responders were among the patients with the lowest normalized peripheral clonal expansion, particularly in CD8+ T cells. After ivuxolimab, more expanded clones were found on average in CD8+ T cells than in CD4+ T cells.

A note on this clone: Its antigen has not been determined. Base-call qualities are not available, and no considerably larger clone is one nucleotide away.

Deletion took 0 bases off V and 6 bases off J, with a span of 15 bases between the germline ends. The CDR3 goes from the cysteine to the phenylalanine over 15 residues. Left in the record is the CDR3 DNA by itself, 45 bases read in frame from the first base. For CDR1 and CDR2, the germline V gene lists SGHRS and YFSETQ. The trial excluded patients who had a history of autoimmune disease or who were on systemic immunosuppression. Peripheral blood for TCR sequencing was collected from all dose cohorts at baseline, on cycle 4 day 1, and on cycle 7 day 1. The samples were taken from a phase I, first-in-human, multicenter, open-label dose-escalation trial of ivuxolimab. Adults with locally advanced or metastatic head and neck squamous cell, hepatocellular, melanoma or renal cell carcinoma were enrolled in the trial. CD4+ and CD8+ T cells were sorted separately from peripheral blood before TCR sequencing.

To sequence the TCRbeta CDR3 region, genomic DNA was isolated from the sorted cells. The immunoSEQ Assay was used for sequencing of TCRbeta CDR3 regions. TCRdb holds this immuneACCESS table with in-frame rearrangements only. Some clones are missing; in checked studies, unresolved V genes explain under half, and the rest has no known cause. The sample table records approximately 70,000 clones; approximately 85% of these occur just once. The ten largest clones take up 15% to 20% of the sample. This specimen consisted of CD4+ or CD8+ T cells sorted from blood, obtained in a trial of the OX40 agonist ivuxolimab. This TCR was recovered from an adult with an advanced solid tumor such as melanoma, head and neck, liver or kidney cancer. The V gene is TRBV5-1 and the J gene is TRBJ2-5, with the D gene tentatively TRBD1 or TRBD2, based on 6 matching bases in each. The bases read TGCGCCAGCAGCTTGGCCGGGGGCCCAGTACAGACCCAGTACTTC. This is translated as CASSLAGGPVQTQYF.